These 27 T cell receptor beta chains were sequenced from one sample in a study of metastatic and nonmetastatic thyroid tumors. No patient had received any treatment before thyroid surgery. TCRdb re-clonotyped the PCR reads via MiXCR. The sample holds around 23,000 clones, 25% to 30% seen once. Sequenced material: blood. The source of these receptors is a female donor with papillary thyroid cancer or a benign thyroid nodule (not recorded which). Some clones in this sample may be carry-over from other donors' samples.

This chain joins TRBV20-1 and TRBJ1-6; D unclear. The CDR3 runs to 12 residues. The germline gives CDR1 DFQATT, CDR2 SNEGSKA (reference sequence). The V end was cut by 6 bases, the J end by 6 bases, with 9 bases between. The chain's CDR3 is CSATSPNSPLHF. The CDR3 DNA is TGCAGTGCAACAAGTCCTAATTCACCCCTCCACTTT.

By its share, this clone is medium-sized. The chain recombines TRBV19 with TRBJ1-6, with unresolved D. The CDR3 is 15 amino acids. Trimming shortened V by 5 bases and J by 4 bases, and 12 bases separated the two germline ends. The germline V gene has CDR1 LNHDA and CDR2 SQIVND (reference sequence). CDR3 in amino acids: CASSLLSGYNSPLHF. The CDR3 region has the DNA TGTGCCAGTAGTCTCCTGTCGGGGTATAATTCACCCCTCCACTTT.

This clone has at least ten counts. The CDR3 region has the DNA TGCAGTGCATCGTGGGGGCGGGGGACCTACAATGAGCAGTTCTTC. It translates to CSASWGRGTYNEQFF. The chain joins TRBV20-1 to TRBJ2-1; D possibly corresponds to TRBD2 (7 bases). The CDR3 sequence is 15 residues long. Germline V gene lookup returns CDR1 DFQATT and CDR2 SNEGSKA (reference sequence). V dropped 6 bases and J dropped 2 bases, with 17 bases sitting between them.

This clone is medium-sized. The chain uses TRBV4-3 and TRBJ1-4; tentatively, D is TRBD1 (5 bases). V lost 0 bases to trimming and J lost 8 bases, with 13 bases between them. CDR1 LGHNA and CDR2 YSLEER come from the germline V gene. The length of the CDR3 is 15 residues. CDR3 sequence (DNA): TGCGCCAGCAGCCAAGATTGGGGGATCGGGGAAAAACTGTTTTTT. It encodes CASSQDWGIGEKLFF.

This clone was counted only a few times. The CDR3 nucleotides read TGTGCCAGCAGTCTACTAGCGGGAGCATTAGATACGCAGTATTTT. This gives the protein CASSLLAGALDTQYF. The chain has TRBV6-5 and TRBJ2-3; TRBD2 matches 11 bases. The CDR3 loop spans 15 amino acids. Germline lookup yields CDR1 MNHEY and CDR2 SVGAGI. V trimming: 5 bases; J trimming: 5 bases; junction bases outside the gene matches: 6.

This clone was counted many times. V usage is TRBV10-2 and J usage is TRBJ1-3; D perhaps matches TRBD1 (5 bases). V shed 3 bases and J shed 3 bases, with 12 bases lying between them. Per germline, CDR1 WSHSY and CDR2 SAAADI. This CDR3 comprises 15 residues. CDR3 nucleotide sequence: TGCGCCAGCAGTGAAGGGCAGGGTGTTGGAAACACCATATATTTT. Protein sequence: CASSEGQGVGNTIYF.

By its share, this clone is medium-sized. The V call is TRBV11-2, the J call TRBJ2-5; 12 bases match TRBD2. The CDR3 has 15 amino acids. Germline V gene data show CDR1 as SGHAT and CDR2 as FQNNGV. V lost 3 bases to trimming and J lost 5 bases; unmatched junction nucleotides: 4. The CDR3 loop is CASSLLAGGLETQYF. DNA of the CDR3: TGTGCCAGCAGCTTGCTAGCGGGGGGGCTTGAGACCCAGTACTTC.

This clone came up many times. This rearrangement joins TRBV3-1 to TRBJ2-3; unclear D gene. V was trimmed by 1 base and J by 5 bases, leaving 13 bases between them. CDR3 length: 15 amino acids. The V gene's germline CDR1 is LGHDT and CDR2 YNNKEL (reference sequence). CDR3 protein: CASSQGASQLDTQYF. In DNA form, the CDR3 reads TGTGCCAGCAGCCAAGGGGCATCCCAGCTAGATACGCAGTATTTT.

The chain has TRBV11-2 and TRBJ1-1; TRBD1 might be the D (5 bases). Germline V CDR1 and CDR2: SGHAT, FQNNGV. The CDR3 extends over 14 amino acids. Trimming left V 2 bases short and J 4 bases short, with 11 bases between. The DNA for the CDR3 is TGTGCCAGCAGCTTAACATCAGGGCCCACTGAAGCTTTCTTT. Translating gives CASSLTSGPTEAFF.

This clone was counted between two and nine times. The chain employs TRBV19 and TRBJ1-4; weak D call: TRBD1 (6 bases). This CDR3 is built from 15 residues. Germline V gene lookup returns CDR1 LNHDA and CDR2 SQIVND (reference sequence). The V end was cut by 6 bases, the J end by 5 bases, with 16 bases between. The CDR3 here is CASRPVGAKNEKLFF. Written as DNA, the CDR3 is TGTGCCAGTAGGCCCGTGGGGGCAAAAAATGAAAAACTGTTTTTT.

The sample holds many counts of this clone. Other nucleotide sequences in the sample specify the same CDR3. V usage is TRBV3-1 and J usage is TRBJ1-4; D remains ambiguous. This CDR3 is built from 17 residues. V lost 0 bases, J lost 15 bases, and 26 bases lay in between. Per the germline V gene, CDR1 is LGHDT and CDR2 is YNNKEL (reference sequence). The DNA for the CDR3 is TGTGCCAGCAGCCAAGATCAAGAGACCCTCACTTTTAGAGGATTGTTTTTT. Protein sequence: CASSQDQETLTFRGLFF. Based on the CDR3 plus reference TRBV3-1 and TRBJ1-4, the full variable domain is DTAVSQTPKYLVTQMGNDKSIKCEQNLGHDTMYWYKQDSKKFLKIMFSYNNKELIINETVPNRFSPKSPDKAHLNLHINSLELGDSAVYFCASSQDQETLTFRGLFFGSGTQLSVL.

This clone has at least ten counts. The chain joins TRBV12-3 or TRBV12-4 to TRBJ1-6; D gene ambiguous. Trimming took off 3 bases at V and 6 bases at J, with 12 bases between the two ends. The CDR3 contains 15 residues. The CDR3 DNA reads TGTGCCAGCAGTTTCGCACCGTCCGTTAATTCACCCCTCCACTTT. Translated: CASSFAPSVNSPLHF.

The rearrangement links TRBV15 to TRBJ2-3; D gene unclear. Germline V gene lookup returns CDR1 LNHNV and CDR2 YYDKDF (reference sequence). CDR3 length: 15 amino acids. V was pared by 5 bases and J by 4 bases, with 16 bases between. As DNA, the CDR3 is TGTGCCACCAGCCGAACGCCTAGAATAGCAGATACGCAGTATTTT. Its translation: CATSRTPRIADTQYF.

Many counts were recorded for this clone. The chain carries TRBV7-6 and TRBJ1-4; 8 bases match TRBD1. Germline V gene sequence: CDR1 SGHVS, CDR2 FNYEAQ. V was clipped by 4 bases and J by 8 bases; unmatched bases: 6. The CDR3 has 14 amino acids. The CDR3 region is CASSSGQGGEKLFF. The CDR3 region has the DNA TGTGCCAGCAGCTCAGGACAGGGAGGGGAAAAACTGTTTTTT.

This clone was seen a single time. CDR3 amino acids: CSAEKEGSNSPLHF. CDR3 sequence (DNA): TGCAGTGCAGAGAAGGAAGGGAGTAATTCACCCCTCCACTTT. The chain couples TRBV20-1 to TRBJ1-6; the D is unclear. CDR3 length: 14 residues. V lost 6 bases and J lost 6, with 15 bases in between. Germline V lookup: CDR1 DFQATT, CDR2 SNEGSKA (reference sequence).

By its share, this clone is medium-sized. The genes are TRBV27 and TRBJ2-1; TRBD1 matches 7 bases. From germline, CDR1 is MNHEY and CDR2 SMNVEV (reference sequence). The CDR3 is 15 residues long. The ends lost 6 bases at V and 4 bases at J; junction bases unmatched: 9. CDR3 DNA sequence: TGTGCCAGCAGAAACCGGGACAGTACGTACAATGAGCAGTTCTTC. Its protein product is CASRNRDSTYNEQFF.

At least ten counts were recorded for this clone. The gene calls are TRBV11-2 and TRBJ2-3; TRBD1 aligns across 8 bases. V was clipped by 1 base and J by 6 bases; unmatched bases: 6. The CDR3 covers 15 residues. In germline, CDR1 is SGHAT, CDR2 FQNNGV. Here the CDR3 reads CASSLGRQGLDTQYF. The DNA for the CDR3 is TGTGCCAGCAGCTTAGGTCGACAGGGGCTGGATACGCAGTATTTT.

This clone was counted between two and nine times. The chain recombines TRBV6-4 with TRBJ2-2; D is uncertain. The germline V gene has CDR1 MRHNA and CDR2 SNTAGT. Deletions cut 8 bases from V and 4 bases from J, with 14 bases between. This CDR3 region has 14 residues. CDR3 in DNA: TGTGCCAGCCCCCCAGGTGAGAGCACCGGGGAGCTGTTTTTT. This translates into CASPPGESTGELFF.

In its sample, this clone was seen many times. Just one base apart from a much larger clone, this may be a read error. The V gene is TRBV27, the J gene TRBJ2-3; D is perhaps TRBD2 (5 bases). Germline loops: CDR1 MNHEY, CDR2 SMNVEV (reference sequence). This CDR3 is 11 amino acids long. The V end was cut by 4 bases, the J end by 13 bases, with 12 bases between. The chain's CDR3 is CASSSFGLEYF. The CDR3 nucleotides are TGTGCCAGCAGTTCATTCGGACTCGAGTATTTT.

This chain links TRBV6-1 with TRBJ2-2; 8 nucleotides align to TRBD2. Losses at the gene ends were 3 bases for V and 7 bases for J; bases not matched to a gene: 10. This CDR3 comprises 16 residues. The germline V gene encodes CDR1 MNHNS and CDR2 SASEGT. The CDR3 DNA is TGTGCCAGCAGTGACGCGTCGGGGGGGCAGGGCGGGGAGCTGTTTTTT. This codes for CASSDASGGQGGELFF.

This clone was picked up a small number of times. Different DNA sequences within this sample yield the same CDR3. The chain has TRBV7-9 and TRBJ1-5; weak D call: TRBD1 (5 bases). This CDR3 spans 14 amino acids. Germline CDR1 SEHNR, CDR2 FQNEAQ (reference sequence). The V end was cut by 6 bases, the J end by 7 bases, with 16 bases between. The CDR3 reads CASSTGTGIQPQHF. CDR3 sequence (DNA): TGTGCCAGCAGTACCGGGACGGGGATCCAGCCCCAGCATTTT.

The V call is TRBV11-2, the J call TRBJ2-2, with D maybe TRBD2 (5 bases). Germline V CDR1 and CDR2: SGHAT, FQNNGV. The CDR3 has 17 residues. V gave up 2 bases and J gave up 7 bases, with 20 bases separating them. As DNA, the CDR3 is TGTGCCAGCAGCTTACCCCCGTCACAGCGGAGAGGCGGGGAGCTGTTTTTT. Translating it yields CASSLPPSQRRGGELFF.

About this clone: A read error may produce the germline difference seen at one junction end. The chain employs TRBV11-1 and TRBJ2-3; TRBD1 might be the D (6 bases). Germline assignment: CDR1 SGHAT and CDR2 FQDESV (reference sequence). This CDR3 comprises 15 residues. CDR3 in amino acids: CAGSLARGSTDTQYF. In DNA, the CDR3 is TGTGCCGGCAGCTTAGCGAGGGGGAGCACAGATACGCAGTATTTT.

This chain links TRBV5-5 with TRBJ2-2; D gene ambiguous. Per germline, CDR1 SGHKS and CDR2 YYEKEE (reference sequence). The CDR3 sequence is 16 residues long. Trimming took off 0 bases at V and 6 bases at J, with 15 bases between the two ends. The CDR3 region is CASSLGRWGEAGELFF. The CDR3 coding sequence is TGTGCCAGCAGCTTGGGACGGTGGGGTGAGGCCGGGGAGCTGTTTTTT.

This clone was picked up many times. This rearrangement joins TRBV20-1 to TRBJ2-5; D not resolved. CDR1 and CDR2 (germline): DFQATT, SNEGSKA (reference sequence). V lost 6 bases to trimming and J lost 5 bases, with 10 bases between them. The CDR3 consists of 11 residues. In DNA, the CDR3 is TGCAGTGCCCCATCTGGGGAGACCCAGTACTTC. Protein: CSAPSGETQYF.

In its sample, this clone was seen many times. V gene TRBV9 combines with J gene TRBJ1-2; D ambiguous. V was pared by 2 bases and J by 4 bases, with 12 bases between. Germline lookup yields CDR1 SGDLS and CDR2 YYNGEE. This CDR3 has 14 amino acids. CDR3 amino acids: CASSVEGGRYGYTF. The CDR3 coding sequence is TGTGCCAGCAGCGTTGAGGGTGGGCGCTATGGCTACACCTTC.

This clone has only a few counts. The rearrangement links TRBV6-1 to TRBJ2-7, with D possibly being TRBD2 (5 bases). The CDR3 loop spans 15 amino acids. From germline, CDR1 is MNHNS and CDR2 SASEGT. V lost 6 bases to trimming and J lost 0 bases, with 15 bases between them. CDR3: CASRNPSQSSYEQYF. The CDR3 DNA follows: TGTGCCAGCAGAAACCCTAGCCAAAGCTCCTACGAGCAGTACTTC.